What follows are 8 T cell receptor beta chains derived from one specimen sequenced in a study of shared clonotypes between healthy human individuals. Naive CD8 cells comprised CD45RO-negative, CCR7-positively selected cells, excluding terminally differentiated effector memory CD45RA+ cells. TCRdb's copy holds only in-frame clones and misses some; the assay was immunoSEQ multiplex PCR. The sample holds about 1,900,000 clones, over 85% seen once. The sequencing input was naive CD8+ T cells sorted from blood. Receptor source: a man aged 18-30 years in good health.

This clone was picked up one time. The chain combines TRBV4-1 with TRBJ2-7, with D tentatively TRBD1 (5 bases). This CDR3 comprises 15 residues. Trimming left V 0 bases short and J 3 bases short, with 12 bases between. CDR1 is MGHRA, CDR2 YSYEKL, per germline. The CDR3 region has the DNA TGCGCCAGCAGCCAAGATAAGGGGCTCGTCTACGAGCAGTACTTC. This sequence encodes CASSQDKGLVYEQYF.

The rearrangement links TRBV5-4 to TRBJ2-7; TRBD1 aligns across 9 bases. With 3 bases clipped from V and 3 bases from J, the junction kept 7 bases outside the gene matches. CDR3 length: 15 amino acids. Germline assignment: CDR1 SGHNT and CDR2 YYREEE (reference sequence). The CDR3 loop is CASSWGQGGNYEQYF. In DNA, the CDR3 is TGTGCCAGCAGCTGGGGACAGGGAGGGAACTACGAGCAGTACTTC.

This clone was observed a single time. The V and J genes are TRBV4-1 and TRBJ2-1, with 7 bases identical to TRBD2. Germline CDR1 MGHRA, CDR2 YSYEKL. The CDR3 extends over 17 amino acids. The J segment lost 0 bases and the V segment lost 1 base, leaving 6 bases of the junction unmatched. CDR3 protein: CASSQVLGGSSYNEQFF. CDR3 sequence (DNA): TGCGCCAGCAGCCAAGTCCTCGGCGGGAGCTCCTACAATGAGCAGTTCTTC.

The chain uses TRBV5-1 and TRBJ2-7; no clear D. V lost 2 bases, J lost 3 bases, and 9 bases lay in between. Per the germline V gene, CDR1 is SGHRS and CDR2 is YFSETQ. The CDR3 is made up of 13 amino acids. CDR3 nucleotides: TGCGCCAGCAGCTTCACGGTAGGCTACGAGCAGTACTTC. It codes for CASSFTVGYEQYF. The full variable domain, rest sourced from reference TRBV5-1 and TRBJ2-7, is KAGVTQTPRYLIKTRGQQVTLSCSPISGHRSVSWYQQTPGQGLQFLFEYFSETQRNKGNFPGRFSGRQFSNSRSEMNVSTLELGDSALYLCASSFTVGYEQYFGPGTRLTVT.

V is TRBV25-1 and J is TRBJ2-2; D gene unclear. The CDR3 spans 13 residues. The germline V gene has CDR1 MGHDK and CDR2 SYGVNS. Trimming took 7 bases from V and 0 from J, leaving 6 bases between them. In nucleotides, the CDR3 is TGTGCCAGCACCGGATCGAACACCGGGGAGCTGTTTTTT. Its protein product is CASTGSNTGELFF.

On this clone: Different DNA sequences within this sample yield the same CDR3. J is TRBJ1-5 and V is TRBV27; 7 nucleotides line up with TRBD1. This CDR3 contains 14 residues. Germline V gene data show CDR1 as MNHEY and CDR2 as SMNVEV (reference sequence). V gave up 1 base and J gave up 6 bases; unmatched junction bases: 3. The CDR3 reads CASSLYPGGQPQHF. The CDR3 DNA follows: TGTGCCAGCAGTTTATATCCAGGGGGTCAGCCCCAGCATTTT.

Concerning this clone: Additional DNA sequences in this sample encode the identical CDR3. The rearrangement joins TRBV29-1 to TRBJ2-7; no firm D call. The CDR3 is 13 amino acids. Looked up from germline, CDR1 is SQVTM and CDR2 is ANQGSEA. Deletions cut 1 base from V and 2 bases from J, with 9 bases between. The CDR3 spells CSVEAGTPYEQYF. The CDR3 DNA reads as TGCAGCGTTGAAGCAGGAACTCCCTACGAGCAGTACTTC.

This chain links TRBV27 with TRBJ2-7; no clear D. V was cut by 8 bases and J by 1 base, with 9 bases left in between. The CDR3 has 12 amino acids. Germline-derived CDR1 and CDR2 are MNHEY and SMNVEV (reference sequence). CDR3 DNA sequence: TGTGCCAGCCGAGCCCCGTCCTACGAGCAGTACTTC. Translating gives CASRAPSYEQYF.